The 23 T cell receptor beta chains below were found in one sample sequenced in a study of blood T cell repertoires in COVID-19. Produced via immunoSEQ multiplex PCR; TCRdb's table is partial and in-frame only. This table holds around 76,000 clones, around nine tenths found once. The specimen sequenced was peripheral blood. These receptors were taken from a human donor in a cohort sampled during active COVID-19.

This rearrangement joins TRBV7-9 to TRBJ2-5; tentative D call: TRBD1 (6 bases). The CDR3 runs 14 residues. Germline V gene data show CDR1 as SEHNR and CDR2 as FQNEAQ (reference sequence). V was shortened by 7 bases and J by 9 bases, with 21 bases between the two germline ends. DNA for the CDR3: TGTGCCAGCAAGGGTGCAGGGGCAGTTGAGGCCCAGTACTTC. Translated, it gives CASKGAGAVEAQYF.

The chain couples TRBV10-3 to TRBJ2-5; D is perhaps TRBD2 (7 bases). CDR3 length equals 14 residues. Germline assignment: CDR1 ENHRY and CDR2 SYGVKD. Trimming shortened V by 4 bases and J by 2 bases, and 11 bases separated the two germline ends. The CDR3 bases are TGTGCCATCAGTGGTGGGAGGGGGCAAGAGACCCAGTACTTC. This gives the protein CAISGGRGQETQYF.

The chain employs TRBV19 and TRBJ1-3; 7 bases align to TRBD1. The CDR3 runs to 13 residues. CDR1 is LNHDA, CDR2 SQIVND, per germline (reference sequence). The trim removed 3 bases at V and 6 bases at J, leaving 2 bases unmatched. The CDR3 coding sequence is TGTGCCAGTAGTATGGGACAGTTAAACACCATATATTTT. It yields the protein CASSMGQLNTIYF.

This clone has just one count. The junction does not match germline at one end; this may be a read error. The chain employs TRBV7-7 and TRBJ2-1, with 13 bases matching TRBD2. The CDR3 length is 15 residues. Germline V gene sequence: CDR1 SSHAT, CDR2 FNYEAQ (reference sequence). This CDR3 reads CASSPLAGGRDEQFF. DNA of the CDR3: TGTGCTAGCAGCCCACTAGCGGGGGGGCGCGATGAGCAGTTCTTC.

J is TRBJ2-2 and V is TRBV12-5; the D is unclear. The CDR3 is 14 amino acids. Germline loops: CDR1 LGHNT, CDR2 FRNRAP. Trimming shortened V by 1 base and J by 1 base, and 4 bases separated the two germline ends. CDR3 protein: CASGLGQNTGELFF. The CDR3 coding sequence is TGTGCTAGTGGTTTGGGTCAGAACACCGGGGAGCTGTTTTTT.

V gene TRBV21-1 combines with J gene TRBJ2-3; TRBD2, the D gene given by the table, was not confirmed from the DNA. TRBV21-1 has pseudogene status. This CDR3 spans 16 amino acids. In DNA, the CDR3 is TGTGCCAGCAGCAAAGCCAGCAGAATAGCCACAGATACGCAGTATTTT. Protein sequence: CASSKASRIATDTQYF.

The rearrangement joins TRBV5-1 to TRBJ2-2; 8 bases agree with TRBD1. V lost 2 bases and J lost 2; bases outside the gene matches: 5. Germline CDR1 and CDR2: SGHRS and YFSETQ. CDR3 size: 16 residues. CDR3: CASSLRSGGNTGELFF. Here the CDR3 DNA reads TGCGCCAGCAGCTTAAGGTCAGGGGGCAACACCGGGGAGCTGTTTTTT. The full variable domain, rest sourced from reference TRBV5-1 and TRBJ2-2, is KAGVTQTPRYLIKTRGQQVTLSCSPISGHRSVSWYQQTPGQGLQFLFEYFSETQRNKGNFPGRFSGRQFSNSRSEMNVSTLELGDSALYLCASSLRSGGNTGELFFGEGSRLTVL.

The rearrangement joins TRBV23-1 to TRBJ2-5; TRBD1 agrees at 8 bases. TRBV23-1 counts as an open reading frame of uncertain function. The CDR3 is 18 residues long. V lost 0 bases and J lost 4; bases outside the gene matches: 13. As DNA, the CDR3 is TGCGCCAGCAGTCAATCGTCCGGAGCCGGGACAGGAGGAGAGACCCAGTACTTC. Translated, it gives CASSQSSGAGTGGETQYF.

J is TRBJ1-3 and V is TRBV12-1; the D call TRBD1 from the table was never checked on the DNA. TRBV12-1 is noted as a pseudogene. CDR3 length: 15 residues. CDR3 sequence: CASSLNRNSGNTIYF. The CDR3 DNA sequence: TGTGCCAGCAGCTTAAACAGGAACTCTGGAAACACCATATATTTT.

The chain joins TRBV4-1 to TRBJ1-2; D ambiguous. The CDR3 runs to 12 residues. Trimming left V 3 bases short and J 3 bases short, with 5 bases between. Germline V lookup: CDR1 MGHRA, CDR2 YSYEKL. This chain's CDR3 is CASSQQDYGYTF. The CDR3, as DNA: TGCGCCAGCAGCCAGCAGGACTATGGCTACACCTTC.

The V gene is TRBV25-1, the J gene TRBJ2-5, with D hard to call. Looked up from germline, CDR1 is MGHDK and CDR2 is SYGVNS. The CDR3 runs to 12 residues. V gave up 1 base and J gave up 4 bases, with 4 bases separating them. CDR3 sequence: CASSESRETQYF. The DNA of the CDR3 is TGTGCCAGCAGTGAATCCCGAGAGACCCAGTACTTC.

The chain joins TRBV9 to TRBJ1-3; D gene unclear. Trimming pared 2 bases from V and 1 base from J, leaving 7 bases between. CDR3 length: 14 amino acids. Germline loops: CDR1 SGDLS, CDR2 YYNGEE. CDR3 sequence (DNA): TGTGCCAGCAGCGTCCTAAGTTCTGGAAACACCATATATTTT. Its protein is CASSVLSSGNTIYF.

The CDR3 bases are TGTGCCAGCTCACCATCATACCAAGAGACCCAGTACTTC. Its translation: CASSPSYQETQYF. The genes are TRBV18 and TRBJ2-5; no clear D. Germline-derived CDR1 and CDR2 are KGHSH and LQKENI. This CDR3 spans 13 amino acids. Deletions cut 2 bases from V and 0 bases from J, with 4 bases between.

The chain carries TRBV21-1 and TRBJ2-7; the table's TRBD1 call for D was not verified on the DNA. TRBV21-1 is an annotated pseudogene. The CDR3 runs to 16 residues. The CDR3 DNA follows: TGTGCGCCGATAACGAGTAAGGGGGACGGCTCCTACGAGCAGTACTTC. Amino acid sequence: CAPITSKGDGSYEQYF.

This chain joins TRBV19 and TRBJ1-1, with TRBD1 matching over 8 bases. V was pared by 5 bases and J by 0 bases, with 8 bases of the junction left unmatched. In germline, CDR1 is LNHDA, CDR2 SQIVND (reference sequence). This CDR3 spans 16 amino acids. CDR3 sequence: CASSPRTGRMNTEAFF. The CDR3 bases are TGTGCCAGTAGTCCCCGGACAGGGAGAATGAACACTGAAGCTTTCTTT.

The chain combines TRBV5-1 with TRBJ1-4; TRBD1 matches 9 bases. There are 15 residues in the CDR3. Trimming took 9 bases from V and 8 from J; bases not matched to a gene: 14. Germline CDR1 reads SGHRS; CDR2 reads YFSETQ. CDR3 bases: TGCGCCACCAAACAGGGGGCGACGAATGTGGAAAAACTGTTTTTT. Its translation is CATKQGATNVEKLFF.

The CDR3 is CASSLSQGGYNEQFF. DNA of the CDR3: TGTGCCAGCAGTTTATCCCAGGGGGGCTACAATGAGCAGTTCTTC. V and J are TRBV7-7 and TRBJ2-1; D perhaps matches TRBD1 (7 bases). V lost 6 bases to trimming and J lost 3 bases, with 15 bases between them. There are 15 residues in the CDR3. From germline, CDR1 is SSHAT and CDR2 FNYEAQ (reference sequence).

The CDR3 here is CASTLGGTEAFF. The DNA of the CDR3 is TGTGCCAGTACCCTAGGGGGCACTGAAGCTTTCTTT. This chain joins TRBV19 and TRBJ1-1, with D perhaps TRBD1 (6 bases). From germline, CDR1 is LNHDA and CDR2 SQIVND (reference sequence). Trimming stripped 7 bases from V and 4 bases from J, with 10 bases between. This CDR3 contains 12 residues.

The CDR3 protein is CASSMTGNTEAFF. CDR3 DNA sequence: TGTGCCAGTAGTATGACGGGGAACACTGAAGCTTTCTTT. The V call is TRBV19, the J call TRBJ1-1; D is uncertain. With 3 bases removed from V and 1 base from J, the gap between germline ends came to 6 bases. There are 13 residues in the CDR3. The germline V gene encodes CDR1 LNHDA and CDR2 SQIVND (reference sequence).

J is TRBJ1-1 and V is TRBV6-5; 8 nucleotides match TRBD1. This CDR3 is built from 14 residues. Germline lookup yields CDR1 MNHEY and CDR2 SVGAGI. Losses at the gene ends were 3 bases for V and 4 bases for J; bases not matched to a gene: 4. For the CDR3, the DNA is TGTGCCAGCAGTTATCAGGGGGCGAGCACTGAAGCTTTCTTT. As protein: CASSYQGASTEAFF.

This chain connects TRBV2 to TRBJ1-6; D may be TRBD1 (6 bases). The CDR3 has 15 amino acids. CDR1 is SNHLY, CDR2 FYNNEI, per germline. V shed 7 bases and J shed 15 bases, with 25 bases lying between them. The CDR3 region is CASINRGGANIRLHF. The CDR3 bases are TGTGCCAGCATTAACAGAGGGGGGGCGAACATACGCCTCCACTTT.

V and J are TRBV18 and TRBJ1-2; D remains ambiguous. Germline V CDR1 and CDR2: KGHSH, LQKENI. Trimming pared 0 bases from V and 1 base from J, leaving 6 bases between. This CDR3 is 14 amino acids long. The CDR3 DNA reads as TGTGCCAGCTCACCACCGGACTATAACTATGGCTACACCTTC. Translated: CASSPPDYNYGYTF.

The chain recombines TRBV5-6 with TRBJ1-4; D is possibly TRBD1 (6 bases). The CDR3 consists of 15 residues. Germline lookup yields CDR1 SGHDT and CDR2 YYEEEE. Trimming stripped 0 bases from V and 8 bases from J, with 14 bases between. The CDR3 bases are TGTGCCAGCAGCTTGGGCACACAGGGATCCGAAAAACTGTTTTTT. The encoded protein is CASSLGTQGSEKLFF.